Following are 8 T cell receptor beta chains from one sample sequenced in a study of graft-versus-host responses after intestinal transplantation. Noted time point: postoperative day 105 after intestinal transplantation (dayNNNN = postoperative day). Libraries were prepared by immunoSEQ multiplex PCR; TCRdb keeps only in-frame clonotypes and omits some of them. The sample has approximately 10,000 clones; approximately 90% are singletons. The sample was PBMCs, taken 105 days after intestinal transplantation. The receptors here all came from a human patient who received an intestinal transplant, so some T cells may come from the graft donor.

This chain joins TRBV6-5 and TRBJ2-7, with D possibly being TRBD1 (6 bases). The V gene lost 2 bases and the J gene lost 0 bases, with 8 bases spanning the gap. Germline V gene data show CDR1 as MNHEY and CDR2 as SVGAGI. There are 14 residues in the CDR3. The CDR3 nucleotides are TGTGCCAGCAGTTACCTGGACAGCTCCTACGAGCAGTACTTC. This sequence encodes CASSYLDSSYEQYF.

This clone was seen more than once but under ten times. The chain recombines TRBV10-3 with TRBJ2-5; 7 bases agree with TRBD1. With 5 bases clipped from V and 3 bases from J, the junction kept 6 bases outside the gene matches. The CDR3 has 14 residues. From germline, CDR1 is ENHRY and CDR2 SYGVKD. CDR3 DNA: TGTGCCATCAGTTTCGACAGGGTGAAAGAGACCCAGTACTTC. Translation gives CAISFDRVKETQYF.

V gene TRBV27 combines with J gene TRBJ2-7, with D tentatively TRBD1 or TRBD2 (6 bases each). Trimming removed 5 bases from V and 3 bases from J, with 14 bases in between. This CDR3 has 14 residues. Per germline, CDR1 MNHEY and CDR2 SMNVEV (reference sequence). CDR3 residues: CASSRAGHLYEQYF. The CDR3 DNA follows: TGTGCCAGCAGTAGGGCGGGACACCTCTACGAGCAGTACTTC.

The J gene is TRBJ2-2, the V gene TRBV6-1, with D tentatively TRBD1 (5 bases). Per the germline V gene, CDR1 is MNHNS and CDR2 is SASEGT. The CDR3 totals 14 residues. Trimming cost V 0 bases and J 3 bases, with 5 bases left between them. In DNA form, the CDR3 reads TGTGCCAGCAGTGAAGCGACAGACACCGGGGAGCTGTTTTTT. Its protein product is CASSEATDTGELFF.

A single count supports this clone. The chain carries TRBV7-9 and TRBJ2-7; no definite D call. Per the germline V gene, CDR1 is SEHNR and CDR2 is FQNEAQ (reference sequence). CDR3 size: 13 residues. V was pared by 5 bases and J by 2 bases, with 10 bases between. The CDR3 DNA is TGTGCCAGCAGCAAACCACACACCTACGAGCAGTACTTC. As protein: CASSKPHTYEQYF.

J is TRBJ2-5 and V is TRBV11-2, with TRBD1 matching 8 bases. Looked up from germline, CDR1 is SGHAT and CDR2 is FQNNGV. J lost 5 bases, V lost 4 bases, and 9 bases had no gene match. There are 15 residues in the CDR3. The CDR3 coding sequence is TGTGCCAGCAGCTCCCAAGGGGACAGGAGCGAGACCCAGTACTTC. It encodes CASSSQGDRSETQYF.

CDR3 region: CASILGGLNTEAFF. As DNA, the CDR3 is TGTGCCAGCATCCTAGGGGGCTTGAACACTGAAGCTTTCTTT. The chain uses TRBV28 and TRBJ1-1; 7 bases align to TRBD1. The V gene's germline CDR1 is MDHEN and CDR2 SYDVKM. The CDR3 loop spans 14 amino acids. With 7 bases clipped from V and 0 bases from J, the junction kept 5 bases outside the gene matches.

The chain has TRBV5-1 and TRBJ2-2; D perhaps matches TRBD2 (6 bases). Trimming took off 6 bases at V and 5 bases at J, with 8 bases between the two ends. Germline V lookup: CDR1 SGHRS, CDR2 YFSETQ. The CDR3 consists of 12 residues. CDR3 residues: CASTGLTGELFF. The CDR3 DNA follows: TGCGCCAGCACGGGACTTACCGGGGAGCTGTTTTTT. Together with reference TRBV5-1 and TRBJ2-2, the CDR3 gives the full variable domain: KAGVTQTPRYLIKTRGQQVTLSCSPISGHRSVSWYQQTPGQGLQFLFEYFSETQRNKGNFPGRFSGRQFSNSRSEMNVSTLELGDSALYLCASTGLTGELFFGEGSRLTVL.